This is a list of T cell receptor beta chains from one sample in a study of blood T cell repertoires in COVID-19. Data came from immunoSEQ multiplex PCR; TCRdb stores just in-frame clones and leaves some out. The table includes fewer than 65,000 clones, around 90% detected once. The sequenced sample was peripheral blood. These receptors all stem from a woman aged 55-70 years with active or convalescent COVID-19. The CDR3 runs from the conserved cysteine through the conserved F or W. A D gene is named only where the DNA matches it firmly. The size entry is marked missing in some rows and otherwise reads once, few, many or a size class.

length,size,J,D,V,CDR3,DNA
15,once,TRBJ2-7,TRBD2,TRBV6-5,CASRALAGVPYEQYF,TGTGCCAGCAGGGCACTAGCGGGAGTTCCCTACGAGCAGTACTTC
13,NA,TRBJ1-1,NA,TRBV2,CASTAQGNTEAFF,TGTGCCAGCACAGCACAGGGTAACACTGAAGCTTTCTTT
16,once,TRBJ2-7,TRBD2,TRBV4-3,CASSQAPAGVLDEQYF,TGCGCCAGCAGCCAAGCCCCAGCGGGAGTTTTGGACGAGCAGTACTTC
15,NA,TRBJ1-5,TRBD1,TRBV27,CASPTFDRVGQPQHF,TGTGCCAGCCCTACTTTTGACAGGGTTGGTCAGCCCCAGCATTTT
16,NA,TRBJ2-1,NA,TRBV28,CASSLFQGTAYNEQFF,TGTGCCAGCAGTTTATTTCAGGGGACCGCCTACAATGAGCAGTTCTTC
16,NA,TRBJ2-3,NA,TRBV27,CASSLWTEPSTDTQYF,TGTGCCAGCAGTTTATGGACAGAGCCTAGCACAGATACGCAGTATTTT
15,once,TRBJ1-2,NA,TRBV3-1/TRBV3-2,CASSQAAGGSYGYTF,TGTGCCAGCAGCCAAGCGGCAGGAGGGAGCTATGGCTACACCTTC
14,NA,TRBJ1-5,TRBD1,TRBV30,CAWSGQGVGQPQHF,TGTGCCTGGAGTGGACAGGGGGTTGGTCAGCCCCAGCATTTT
13,NA,TRBJ2-2,NA,TRBV28,CASSLQGIGELFF,TGTGCCAGCAGCCTCCAGGGGATCGGGGAGCTGTTTTTT
15,once,TRBJ1-5,TRBD1,TRBV27,CASSPDRAFNQPQHF,TGTGCCAGCAGCCCTGACAGGGCTTTCAATCAGCCCCAGCATTTT
14,NA,TRBJ1-2,NA,TRBV11-2,CASSLDRGTYGYTF,TGTGCCAGCAGCTTAGACAGGGGCACCTATGGCTACACCTTC
14,once,TRBJ1-6,NA,TRBV5-4,CASSLGQGTLPLHF,TGTGCCAGCAGCTTGGGTCAGGGCACCCTACCCCTCCACTTT
12,NA,TRBJ2-4,TRBD1,TRBV2,CASSGTEGIQYF,TGTGCCAGCAGCGGGACAGAGGGCATTCAGTACTTC
16,NA,TRBJ2-1,TRBD2,TRBV20-1,CSASFPTGGPGGKQFF,TGCAGTGCTAGTTTCCCAACGGGAGGGCCCGGTGGAAAGCAGTTCTTC
15,NA,TRBJ2-2,NA,TRBV4-1,CASSRGAANTGELFF,TGCGCCAGCAGCCGCGGCGCGGCCAACACCGGGGAGCTGTTTTTT
16,NA,TRBJ2-1,TRBD2,TRBV4-3,CASSRLAGGANNEQFF,TGCGCCAGCAGCCGTTTAGCGGGAGGGGCTAACAATGAGCAGTTCTTC
17,NA,TRBJ2-3,NA,TRBV5-6,CASSLLSSGRSTDTQYF,TGTGCCAGCAGCTTGTTAAGTTCAGGCCGGAGCACAGATACGCAGTATTTT
16,NA,TRBJ1-2,TRBD1,TRBV6-5,CASSYSNPQGGYGYTF,TGTGCCAGCAGTTACTCGAACCCTCAGGGGGGCTATGGCTACACCTTC
15,NA,TRBJ2-7,TRBD1,TRBV6-4,CASKYRDRGTYEQYF,TGTGCCAGCAAGTACCGGGACAGGGGAACCTACGAGCAGTACTTC
15,NA,TRBJ1-2,TRBD1,TRBV5-1,CASSRTGTVDGGYTF,TGCGCCAGCAGCAGGACCGGGACAGTGGACGGTGGCTACACCTTC
15,NA,TRBJ2-5,TRBD2,TRBV6-1,CASSEAAGGQETQYF,TGTGCCAGCAGTGAAGCAGCGGGGGGGCAAGAGACCCAGTACTTC
12,NA,TRBJ2-7,NA,TRBV6-6,CAGGGAGDEQYF,TGTGCCGGAGGGGGGGCCGGGGACGAGCAGTACTTC
14,NA,TRBJ1-6,TRBD1,TRBV19,CASSLGQHNSPLHF,TGTGCCAGTAGTTTGGGACAGCATAATTCACCCCTCCACTTT
12,NA,TRBJ1-5,NA,TRBV7-9,CASSLSNQPQHF,TGTGCCAGCAGCCTAAGTAACCAGCCCCAGCATTTT